Shown below are 25 T cell receptor beta chains from a single sample sequenced in a study of T cell repertoires in cytomegalovirus infection. Each CDR3 protein gets one entry after TCRdb re-called the reads with MiXCR. Among around 490,000 distinct CDR3 sequences listed, more than 20% were seen once. Sequenced sample: PBMCs. The source of these receptors is a human donor in good health (CMV status not recorded). Some clones in this sample may be carry-over from other donors' samples.

This clonotype was seen many times. CDR3 amino acids: CASSLEGGTQYF. The CDR3 region has the DNA TGTGCCAGCAGCTTAGAGGGGGGGACCCAGTACTTC. The chain joins TRBV7-2 to TRBJ2-5; possibly TRBD1 or TRBD2 for D (6 bases each). Germline values: CDR1 SGHTA, CDR2 FQGNSA. The CDR3 sequence is 12 residues long. Trimming removed 1 base at V and 7 bases at J, with 7 bases between.

This clonotype was seen more than once but under ten times. This chain uses TRBV7-8 with TRBJ2-5; no clear D gene. V lost 5 bases and J 1 base, leaving 11 bases between the germline ends. The CDR3 is 14 residues long. Looked up from germline, CDR1 is SGHVS and CDR2 is FQNEAQ. The CDR3 nucleotides are TGTGCCAGCAGCCCTGGACGCCTCCAAGAGACCCAGTACTTC. Protein product: CASSPGRLQETQYF. Combining the CDR3 with reference TRBV7-8 and TRBJ2-5 gives the whole variable domain GAGVSQSPRYKVAKRGQDVALRCDPISGHVSLFWYQQALGQGPEFLTYFQNEAQLDKSGLPSDRFFAERPEGSVSTLKIQRTQQEDSAVYLCASSPGRLQETQYFGPGTRLLVL.

The sample holds one count of this clonotype. A much larger clone lies one base from this, so it may be a read error. The chain couples TRBV7-2 to TRBJ2-1, with 9 positions matching TRBD2. CDR1 and CDR2 (germline): SGHTA, FQGNSA. This CDR3 is built from 16 residues. Trimming at V came to 5 bases and at J to 4 bases, leaving 9 bases not matched to a gene. This CDR3 is CASSQRLADVYNEQFF. CDR3 DNA: TGTGCCAGCAGCCAACGACTAGCGGATGTTTACAATGAGCAGTTCTTC.

The V call is TRBV11-1, the J call TRBJ2-1; D not resolved. CDR1 is SGHAT, CDR2 FQDESV, per germline (reference sequence). Trimming cost V 4 bases and J 0 bases, with 16 bases left between them. The CDR3 spans 17 residues. The CDR3 region has the DNA TGTGCCAGCAGCTCTCCGCGGACCGTGAGCTCCTACAATGAGCAGTTCTTC. Protein: CASSSPRTVSSYNEQFF. The full variable domain, with the rest looked up from reference TRBV11-1 and TRBJ2-1, is EAEVAQSPRYKITEKSQAVAFWCDPISGHATLYWYRQILGQGPELLVQFQDESVVDDSQLPKDRFSAERLKGVDSTLKIQPAELGDSAMYLCASSSPRTVSSYNEQFFGPGTRLTVL.

This clonotype occurred a few times. The V and J genes are TRBV20-1 and TRBJ2-1; 7 bases fit TRBD2. This CDR3 is built from 16 residues. Trimming took 3 bases from V and 5 from J; bases not matched to a gene: 13. From germline, CDR1 is DFQATT and CDR2 SNEGSKA (reference sequence). The CDR3 nucleotides are TGCAGTGCTAGCGGCCTTCGGCGGGAGACCCACAATGAGCAGTTCTTC. As protein: CSASGLRRETHNEQFF.

This clonotype was detected many times. The V gene is TRBV7-2, the J gene TRBJ2-3; D remains ambiguous. The V and J ends lost 0 bases and 12 bases respectively, with 13 bases between them. CDR3 length equals 13 residues. Germline CDR1 and CDR2: SGHTA and FQGNSA. CDR3 in amino acids: CASSLASTVDQYF. The CDR3 DNA follows: TGTGCCAGCAGCTTAGCTAGTACCGTCGACCAGTATTTT.

This clonotype has just a few counts. This chain joins TRBV10-3 and TRBJ2-7; possible D gene TRBD2, 5 bases. The ends were cut back, 2 bases at V and 3 bases at J, with 17 bases in the middle. Looked up from germline, CDR1 is ENHRY and CDR2 is SYGVKD. This CDR3 spans 16 amino acids. The CDR3 here is CAISENRRTSDYEQYF. Written as DNA, the CDR3 is TGTGCCATCAGTGAGAATCGGAGGACTTCGGACTACGAGCAGTACTTC.

This clonotype was seen a handful of times. This chain uses TRBV6-5 with TRBJ2-3; 12 positions match TRBD2. CDR1 MNHEY and CDR2 SVGAGI come from the germline V gene. J lost 4 bases, V lost 5 bases, and 7 bases had no gene match. This CDR3 contains 16 residues. The CDR3 reads CASSSRLAGAADTQYF. CDR3 nucleotides: TGTGCCAGCAGTAGCCGACTAGCGGGAGCCGCAGATACGCAGTATTTT.

On this clonotype itself: Germline and junction disagree at one end, which may indicate a read error. The chain combines TRBV27 with TRBJ2-7; 14 positions match TRBD2. The CDR3 spans 14 residues. CDR1 and CDR2 (germline): MNHEY, SMNVEV (reference sequence). CDR3 sequence reads: CASSSGLAGVISHF. The DNA for the CDR3 is TGTGCCAGCAGTTCGGGACTAGCGGGAGTGATTTCGCACTTC.

The chain recombines TRBV11-2 with TRBJ2-5; perhaps TRBD1 as D (5 bases). V dropped 4 bases and J dropped 2 bases, with 17 bases sitting between them. Germline-derived CDR1 and CDR2 are SGHAT and FQNNGV. CDR3 size: 16 residues. CDR3 in amino acids: CASSSPQGVLQETQYF. DNA of the CDR3: TGTGCCAGCAGCTCCCCTCAGGGTGTCCTACAAGAGACCCAGTACTTC.

In its sample, this clonotype was seen a few times. V is TRBV18 and J is TRBJ1-2; tentatively, D is TRBD1 (5 bases). V shed 3 bases and J shed 1 base, with 9 bases lying between them. Germline V gene sequence: CDR1 KGHSH, CDR2 LQKENI. CDR3 length: 14 amino acids. The CDR3 is CASSPPGGNYGYTF. The DNA of the CDR3 is TGTGCCAGCTCACCGCCCGGGGGTAACTATGGCTACACCTTC.

The chain is built from TRBV9 and TRBJ1-1, with 7 positions matching TRBD1. The trim removed 0 bases at V and 4 bases at J, leaving 3 bases unmatched. The CDR3 runs 14 residues. From germline, CDR1 is SGDLS and CDR2 YYNGEE. The CDR3 DNA follows: TGTGCCAGCAGCGTAGACCAGGGGGTCACTGAAGCTTTCTTT. Translation: CASSVDQGVTEAFF.

V gene TRBV12-3 or TRBV12-4 combines with J gene TRBJ2-3; 8 bases map to TRBD1. Losses at the gene ends were 5 bases for V and 5 bases for J; bases not matched to a gene: 9. The CDR3 has 15 amino acids. The CDR3 nucleotides read TGTGCCAGCAGTCCCAGGACAGGGCAAGGAGATACGCAGTATTTT. This gives the protein CASSPRTGQGDTQYF.

The CDR3 loop reads CAINGDYGYTF. CDR3 bases: TGTGCCATCAACGGGGACTATGGCTACACCTTC. The chain employs TRBV10-3 and TRBJ1-2; D unclear. This CDR3 spans 11 amino acids. V was clipped by 7 bases and J by 3 bases, with 6 bases between them. Germline-derived CDR1 and CDR2 are ENHRY and SYGVKD.

The chain links TRBV12-3 or TRBV12-4 to TRBJ1-5; tentatively, D is TRBD1 (5 bases). CDR3 length: 13 amino acids. V was cut by 4 bases and J by 2 bases, with 6 bases left in between. CDR3 protein: CASSWGGNQPQHF. The CDR3, as DNA: TGTGCCAGCAGTTGGGGGGGCAATCAGCCCCAGCATTTT.

This clonotype was detected only a few times. The rearrangement joins TRBV7-9 to TRBJ1-2, with no clear D. The CDR3 runs to 15 residues. From germline, CDR1 is SEHNR and CDR2 FQNEAQ (reference sequence). Trimming took off 5 bases at V and 0 bases at J, with 13 bases between the two ends. As DNA, the CDR3 is TGTGCCAGCAGCCCTCCAGGATCTTCTAACTATGGCTACACCTTC. Its translation: CASSPPGSSNYGYTF.

The chain employs TRBV4-3 and TRBJ2-2; D might be TRBD2 (6 bases). Germline CDR1 is LGHNA and CDR2 is YSLEER. Trimming shortened V by 1 base and J by 7 bases, and 10 bases separated the two germline ends. There are 14 residues in the CDR3. CDR3 protein: CASSQVGGGGELFF. CDR3 nucleotide sequence: TGCGCCAGCAGCCAAGTTGGGGGAGGCGGGGAGCTGTTTTTT.

The rearrangement uses TRBV6-2 or TRBV6-3 and TRBJ2-7; 9 bases agree with TRBD2. Germline assignment: CDR1 MNHEY and CDR2 SVGEGT. Trimming took 4 bases from V and 4 from J; bases not matched to a gene: 11. The CDR3 has 16 amino acids. The CDR3 reads CASSFHSSGRQYEQYF. The CDR3, as DNA: TGTGCCAGCAGTTTCCATAGTAGCGGGAGACAATACGAGCAGTACTTC.

The chain uses TRBV7-9 and TRBJ2-1; D perhaps matches TRBD2 (5 bases). The V end was cut by 3 bases, the J end by 5 bases, with 8 bases between. The germline gives CDR1 SEHNR, CDR2 FQNEAQ (reference sequence). The CDR3 sequence is 13 residues long. CDR3: CASSFPSNNEQFF. The CDR3 nucleotides are TGTGCCAGCAGCTTCCCTAGCAACAATGAGCAGTTCTTC.

The gene calls are TRBV11-2 and TRBJ2-1; 8 positions match TRBD2. Trimming at V came to 3 bases and at J to 4 bases, leaving 11 bases not matched to a gene. CDR1 and CDR2 from the germline V gene are SGHAT and FQNNGV. The CDR3 runs 17 residues. The CDR3 loop reads CASSFSSGSGGYNEQFF. CDR3 nucleotide sequence: TGTGCCAGCAGCTTCTCTAGCGGGTCGGGCGGTTACAATGAGCAGTTCTTC.

The chain has TRBV6-2 or TRBV6-3 and TRBJ2-2; no clear D. The CDR3 consists of 9 residues. V lost 8 bases and J lost 7, with 2 bases in between. CDR1 and CDR2 from the germline V gene are MNHEY and SVGEGT. The CDR3 spells CASGGELFF. The CDR3 DNA reads as TGTGCCAGCGGCGGGGAGCTGTTTTTT.

The sample holds many counts of this clonotype. This chain links TRBV12-3 or TRBV12-4 with TRBJ1-2; D unresolved. V was clipped by 6 bases and J by 8 bases, with 10 bases between them. This CDR3 contains 11 residues. CDR3 sequence: CASSLGSGYTF. The CDR3 DNA reads TGTGCCAGCAGCCTCGGAAGCGGCTACACCTTC.

The rearrangement uses TRBV29-1 and TRBJ1-2, with D perhaps TRBD1 (6 bases). Between the trimmed V and J ends, which lost 7 bases and 7 bases, there was a span of 16 bases. The CDR3 covers 12 residues. Germline V gives CDR1 SQVTM, CDR2 ANQGSEA. CDR3 sequence (DNA): TGCAGCGACCGAGGACAGAATGGTGGCTACACCTTC. It translates to CSDRGQNGGYTF.

The table lists this clonotype with many counts. V gene TRBV12-5 combines with J gene TRBJ2-1; 11 bases are a match to TRBD2. The germline V gene encodes CDR1 LGHNT and CDR2 FRNRAP. V lost 9 bases to trimming and J lost 3 bases; unmatched junction nucleotides: 4. The CDR3 is 14 residues long. CDR3 nucleotides: TGTGCTAGCTCGGGACTAGCGGTCTACAATGAGCAGTTCTTC. Protein product: CASSGLAVYNEQFF.

This clonotype has just a few counts. This rearrangement joins TRBV7-9 to TRBJ2-1, with a tentative D call TRBD1 (6 bases). Trimming took off 6 bases at V and 6 bases at J, with 12 bases between the two ends. Germline CDR1 and CDR2: SEHNR and FQNEAQ (reference sequence). CDR3 length: 13 residues. The CDR3 DNA reads TGTGCCAGCAGTCGTGACAGGAGCAATGAGCAGTTCTTC. Amino acids: CASSRDRSNEQFF.